Sequencing of this TCR beta chain was carried out in a study of tumor-infiltrating lymphocytes in primary liver carcinoma (dated 2017 in TCRdb). A note on the overall study: The five patients, three men and two women aged 30 to 69 years, had hepatocellular carcinoma (four) or combined HCC and intrahepatic cholangiocarcinoma (one). The five patients had tumors of stage T1-T3 N0M0, with maximum diameters ranging from about 4.2 to 11 cm. Each sample produced about 3.5 to 7.13 million productive TCRbeta reads, and read depth showed no significant difference between tissue types. The study combined TCRbeta repertoire sequencing, expression microarrays and whole-exome sequencing across five regions of each liver tumor, with adjacent normal tissue and blood. TCRbeta repertoire sequencing covered about 35 specimens from 5 patients: around 25 tumor regions, 5 adjacent noncancerous liver tissues and 5 peripheral blood samples. To link TCRbeta repertoire diversity to the local molecular phenotype, the approximately 23 tumor region samples were profiled with Agilent mRNA microarrays. High reproducibility was observed for the technical replicate repertoires, with mean shared-clone rates approximately 0.9 and correlation coefficients above 0.98.

A constant-region primer and ProtoScript II reverse transcriptase were used to reverse-transcribe TCRbeta-specific cDNA from roughly 0.55 ug total RNA. Three nested multiplex PCR rounds, following a slightly modified ARM-PCR procedure, were used to build the TCRbeta libraries. Each of the first two PCR rounds ran for roughly 11 cycles and used multiplex TRBV1-TRBV30 forward primers together with a Cbeta reverse primer. Sample barcodes and Illumina adapters were added in a final 25-cycle PCR using Deep VentR polymerase. Before sequencing, amplicons of 200-500 bp were purified from gel using a QIAquick gel extraction kit. An Illumina HiSeq 2500 was used to sequence the TCRbeta amplicons, generating 250-bp paired-end reads. On the study's bioinformatics: Trimmomatic v0.33 was used to quality-trim the reads, and FLASH v1.2.11 was used to merge paired reads so that full CDR3 sequences could be recovered. MiGEC v1.2.1b assigned V, D and J germline segments to the rearranged TCRbeta sequences. Clonotype statistics, along with Shannon-Wiener diversity indices, were calculated using VDJtools v1.0.0. Except for diversity analysis, only the 250 most abundant clonotypes of each sample were used in subsequent analyses to reduce sampling bias. The public reads were quality trimmed at Q25 with fastp and then assembled into clones with MiXCR by TCRdb, keeping productive beta chains. Identical CDR3 protein sequences are pooled into one entry, listed with their most common genes and DNA. These V and J calls are TCRdb output, not the study's own analysis. Across this sample there are about 20,000 distinct CDR3 sequences, with around 80% seen only once. The ten biggest clones cover 35% to 45% of the sample.

Per the germline V gene, SGHTA is the CDR1 and FQGTGA is the CDR2. The CDR3 sequence holds 15 residues, the cysteine and phenylalanine included. Only CDR3 DNA remains: 45 bases, in frame from the first base. This clonotype was seen a single time. The antigen it recognizes is unknown. Germline and junction disagree at one end, which may indicate a read error. Broader findings and caveats from the paper: The top 250 clones accounted for a significantly greater share of the repertoire in tumors than in blood (p = 0.039). Bulk unsorted samples precluded comparing CD4+ and CD8+ T cell repertoires. With just a handful of patients in the study, the authors point out that the findings should be validated in a larger study. Just about 7.5-25% of top clones turned up in all five regions of a tumor, which suggests spatial heterogeneity among tumor-infiltrating T cells. Because sequencing covered only the TCR beta chain and unpaired alpha chains were not captured, true repertoire diversity is likely underestimated. Consistent with antigen-driven expansion, pairs of tumor regions showed higher repertoire overlap (mean roughly 36%) than either tumor-adjacent pairs (roughly 17%) or tumor-blood pairs (about 15%).

Without any cell sorting, total RNA and DNA were co-extracted from 20-30 mg of bulk tissue using the AllPrep DNA/RNA mini kit. Roughly five patients with histopathologically diagnosed primary liver carcinoma underwent surgical resection in China between late 2015 and March 2016. Patients had chronic HBV infection and were treatment-naive at sampling. Each tumor was sampled at five spatially separated regions: the tumor centre plus the superior, inferior, left-lateral and right-lateral poles. According to histology, viable tumor cells made up more than 90% of every tumor sample. Pieces of fresh tumor and adjacent tissue were cut in half, with one half kept in RNAlater at -80 degrees C and the other half sent for histology.

Specimen: liver tumor tissue from sampling region 2. In the paper's terms, the cell subset or site label means: tumor region T2, inferior pole. Recombination connected TRBV7-3 to TRBJ2-3, and the D gene may be TRBD2, 5 bases matching. This receptor was identified in a woman aged 30 to 39 with primary liver carcinoma and hepatitis B virus infection. The CDR3 reads CASSPDYTNTDTQYF. At the DNA level, the sequence is TGCGCCAGCAGCCCCGACTACACTAACACAGATACACAGTATTTT.